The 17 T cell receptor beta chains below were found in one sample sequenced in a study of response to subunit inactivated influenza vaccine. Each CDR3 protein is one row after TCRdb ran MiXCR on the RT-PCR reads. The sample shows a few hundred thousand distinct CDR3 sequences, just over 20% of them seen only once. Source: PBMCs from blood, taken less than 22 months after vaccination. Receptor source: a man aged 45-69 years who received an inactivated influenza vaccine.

CDR3 in amino acids: CASSFPGRMNTEAFF. In nucleotides, the CDR3 is TGTGCCAGCAGCTTCCCGGGACGGATGAACACTGAAGCTTTCTTT. The chain couples TRBV11-2 to TRBJ1-1, with a tentative D call TRBD1 (5 bases). V shed 3 bases and J shed 0 bases, with 11 bases lying between them. This CDR3 comprises 15 residues. From germline, CDR1 is SGHAT and CDR2 FQNNGV.

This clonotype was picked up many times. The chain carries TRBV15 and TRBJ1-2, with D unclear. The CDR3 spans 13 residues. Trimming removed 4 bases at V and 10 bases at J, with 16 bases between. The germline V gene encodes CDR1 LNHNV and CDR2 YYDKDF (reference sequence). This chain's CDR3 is CATSIPVGEDYTF. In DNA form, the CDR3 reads TGTGCCACCAGCATCCCGGTCGGGGAAGACTACACCTTC. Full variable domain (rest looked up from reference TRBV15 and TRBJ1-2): DAMVIQNPRYQVTQFGKPVTLSCSQTLNHNVMYWYQQKSSQAPKLLFHYYDKDFNNEADTPDNFQSRRPNTSFCFLDIRSPGLGDTAMYLCATSIPVGEDYTFGSGTRLTVV.

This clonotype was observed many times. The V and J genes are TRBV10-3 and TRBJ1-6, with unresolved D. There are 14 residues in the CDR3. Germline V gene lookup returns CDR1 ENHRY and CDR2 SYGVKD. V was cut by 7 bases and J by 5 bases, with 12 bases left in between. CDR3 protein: CAIKDEWNNSPLHF. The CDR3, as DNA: TGTGCCATCAAGGACGAGTGGAATAATTCACCCCTCCACTTT.

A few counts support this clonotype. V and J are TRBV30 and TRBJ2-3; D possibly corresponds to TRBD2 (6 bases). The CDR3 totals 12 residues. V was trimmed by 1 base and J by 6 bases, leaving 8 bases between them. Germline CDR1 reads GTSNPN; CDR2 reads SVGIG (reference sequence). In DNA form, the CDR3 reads TGTGCCTGGAGTGCCGGAGGGGATACGCAGTATTTT. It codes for CAWSAGGDTQYF.

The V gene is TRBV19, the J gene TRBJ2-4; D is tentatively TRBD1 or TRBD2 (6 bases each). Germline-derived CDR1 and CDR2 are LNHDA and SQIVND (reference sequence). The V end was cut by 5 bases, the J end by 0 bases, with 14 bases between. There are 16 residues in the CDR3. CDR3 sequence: CASSPGGVLAKNIQYF. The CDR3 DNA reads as TGTGCCAGTAGTCCCGGGGGCGTTTTAGCCAAAAACATTCAGTACTTC. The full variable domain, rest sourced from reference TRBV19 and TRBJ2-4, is DGGITQSPKYLFRKEGQNVTLSCEQNLNHDAMYWYRQDPGQGLRLIYYSQIVNDFQKGDIAEGYSVSREKKESFPLTVTSAQKNPTAFYLCASSPGGVLAKNIQYFGAGTRLSVL.

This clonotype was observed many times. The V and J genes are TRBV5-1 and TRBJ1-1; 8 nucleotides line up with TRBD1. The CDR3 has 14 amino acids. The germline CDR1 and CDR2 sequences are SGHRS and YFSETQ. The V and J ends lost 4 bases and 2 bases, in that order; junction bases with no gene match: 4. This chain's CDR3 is CASSRGQGNTEAFF. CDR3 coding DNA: TGCGCCAGCAGCCGAGGACAGGGAAACACTGAAGCTTTCTTT.

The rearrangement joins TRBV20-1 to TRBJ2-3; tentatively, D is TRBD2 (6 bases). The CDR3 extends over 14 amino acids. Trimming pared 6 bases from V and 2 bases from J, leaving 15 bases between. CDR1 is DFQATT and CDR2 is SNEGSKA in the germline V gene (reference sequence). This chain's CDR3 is CSAPPAGTTDTQYF. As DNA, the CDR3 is TGCAGTGCCCCCCCGGCGGGAACCACAGATACGCAGTATTTT.

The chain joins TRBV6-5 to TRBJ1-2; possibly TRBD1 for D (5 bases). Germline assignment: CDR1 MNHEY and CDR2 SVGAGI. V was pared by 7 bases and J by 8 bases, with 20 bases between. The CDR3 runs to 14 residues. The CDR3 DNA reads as TGTGCCAGCAATCTCGAGTCGAGGAGGGGCGGCTACACCTTC. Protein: CASNLESRRGGYTF.

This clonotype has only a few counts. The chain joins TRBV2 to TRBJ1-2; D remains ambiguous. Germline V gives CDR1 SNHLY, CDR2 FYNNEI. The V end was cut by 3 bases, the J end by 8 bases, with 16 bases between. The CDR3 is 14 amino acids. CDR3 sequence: CASSDNKRAEGYTF. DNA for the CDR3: TGTGCCAGCAGTGATAATAAGAGGGCGGAGGGCTACACCTTC.

This chain's CDR3 is CASSAGRDREQPLNYGYTF. In nucleotides, the CDR3 is TGTGCCAGCAGCGCCGGAAGGGACAGGGAGCAACCCCTCAACTATGGCTACACCTTC. The chain recombines TRBV2 with TRBJ1-2; TRBD1 agrees at 9 bases. The germline CDR1 and CDR2 sequences are SNHLY and FYNNEI. CDR3 size: 19 residues. V shed 6 bases and J 2 bases; nucleotides not matched to a gene: 19.

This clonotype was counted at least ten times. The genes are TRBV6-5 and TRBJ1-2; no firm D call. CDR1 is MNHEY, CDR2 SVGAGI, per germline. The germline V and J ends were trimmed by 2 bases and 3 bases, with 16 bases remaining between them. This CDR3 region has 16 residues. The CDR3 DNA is TGTGCCAGCAGTTACCAGCGTTCCAGCGCGGACTATGGCTACACCTTC. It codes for CASSYQRSSADYGYTF.

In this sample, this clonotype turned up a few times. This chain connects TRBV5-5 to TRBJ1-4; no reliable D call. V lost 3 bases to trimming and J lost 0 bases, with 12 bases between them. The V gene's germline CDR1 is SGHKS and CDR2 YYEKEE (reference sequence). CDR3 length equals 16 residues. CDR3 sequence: CASSSFGSATNEKLFF. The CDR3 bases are TGTGCCAGCAGCTCATTCGGAAGCGCAACTAATGAAAAACTGTTTTTT.

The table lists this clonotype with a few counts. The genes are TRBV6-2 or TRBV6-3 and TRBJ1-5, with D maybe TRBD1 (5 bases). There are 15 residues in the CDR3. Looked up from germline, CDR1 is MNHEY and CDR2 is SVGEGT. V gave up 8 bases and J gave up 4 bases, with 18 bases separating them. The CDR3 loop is CASGETRQNNQPQHF. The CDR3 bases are TGTGCCAGCGGGGAAACCCGACAGAATAATCAGCCCCAGCATTTT.

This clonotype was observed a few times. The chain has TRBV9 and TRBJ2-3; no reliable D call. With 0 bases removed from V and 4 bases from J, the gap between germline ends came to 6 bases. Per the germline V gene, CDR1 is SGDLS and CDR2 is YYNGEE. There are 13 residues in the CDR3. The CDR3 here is CASSVVGADTQYF. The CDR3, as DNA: TGTGCCAGCAGCGTAGTAGGCGCAGATACGCAGTATTTT.

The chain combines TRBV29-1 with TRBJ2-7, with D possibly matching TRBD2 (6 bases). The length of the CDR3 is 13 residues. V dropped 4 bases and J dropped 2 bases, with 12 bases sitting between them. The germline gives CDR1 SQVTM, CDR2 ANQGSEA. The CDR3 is CSVVPGSAYEQYF. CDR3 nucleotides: TGCAGCGTTGTGCCCGGGAGCGCCTACGAGCAGTACTTC.

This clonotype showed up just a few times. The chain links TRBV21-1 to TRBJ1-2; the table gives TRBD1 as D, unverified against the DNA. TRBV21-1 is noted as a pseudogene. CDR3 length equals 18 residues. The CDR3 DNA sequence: TGTGCCAGCAGCAAATCCGGCCCAGCCCTGGACAGGGATTATGGCTACACCTTC. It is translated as CASSKSGPALDRDYGYTF.

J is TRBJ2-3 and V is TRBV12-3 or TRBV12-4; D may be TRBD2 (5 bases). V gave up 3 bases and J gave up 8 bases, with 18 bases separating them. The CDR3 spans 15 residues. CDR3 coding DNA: TGTGCCAGCAGTTTTTGGTCAGGACTCCTGAGTACGCAGTATTTT. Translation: CASSFWSGLLSTQYF.